Below, one T cell receptor (beta chain) is given with its context. Because the CDR3's place on the DNA is in doubt, the DNA is left out and the CDR3 is given as listed by TCRdb. The entry originates in a study of T cells after yellow fever vaccination. A single record per CDR3 protein comes from TCRdb applying MiXCR to the 5' RACE reads. The sample carries just under 600,000 distinct CDR3 sequences, roughly 13% recorded once. This TCR derives from a man aged 30 to 39 who received the YFV17D yellow fever vaccine. The sample here was PBMCs, taken on the day of the yellow fever booster vaccination.

The CDR3 protein is CASSFFGSGTGDFF. This sequence joins TRBV7-9 and TRBJ1-1; TRBD1, the D gene given by the table, was not confirmed from the DNA. The CDR3 has 14 residues if both end residues are counted. Germline CDR1 and CDR2: SEHNR and FQNEAQ (reference sequence).